This T cell receptor beta chain is drawn from a study of early T cells in non-severe SARS-CoV-2 infection. Study at large: Bulk RNA from unsorted whole blood was sequenced; chains were unpaired. Regarding the study as a whole: There was a bias toward anti-spike CD8 responses in VDJdb matching, which missed private and CD4 specificities.

V was pared by 2 bases and J by 1 base, with 14 bases of the junction left unmatched. The CDR3 is 18 amino acids. Germline CDR1 DFQATT, CDR2 SNEGSKA (reference sequence). Attachment of unique molecular identifiers was made to individual cDNA molecules. TCRdb reprocessed the 5' RACE reads via MiXCR and lists one record per CDR3 protein. The table lists about 50,000 distinct CDR3 sequences, approximately 15% of them singletons, with over 4% in the top ten. Regarding this clonotype: Its antigen is still unknown.

Material: whole blood, obtained at baseline. This chain uses TRBV20-1 with TRBJ1-2; 9 nucleotides match TRBD1. The receptor comes from an adult who was a healthcare worker with PCR-confirmed SARS-CoV-2 infection or an uninfected control (not recorded which). DNA of the CDR3: TGCAGTGCTAGAAACCAGAACCCTGACAGGGGGATTAACTATGGCTACACCTTC. It translates to CSARNQNPDRGINYGYTF.